The clone carrying this TCR beta chain occurred a few times. What it binds is unknown. These data come from a study of early T cells in non-severe SARS-CoV-2 infection. Overall study context: It was bulk RNA from unsorted whole blood that was sequenced, and the chains were unpaired.

Study conclusions and caveats: Private and CD4 specificities were missed by VDJdb matching, which favored anti-spike CD8 responses.

This CDR3 is 13 amino acids long. Tagging with unique molecular identifiers was applied to individual cDNA molecules. TCRdb itself ran the 5' RACE reads through MiXCR, one entry per CDR3 protein. In the table there are about 64,000 distinct CDR3 sequences, roughly 12% of which are singletons. This TCR was sampled from an adult who was a healthcare worker with PCR-confirmed SARS-CoV-2 infection or an uninfected control (not recorded which). This specimen consisted of whole blood, obtained at baseline. The chain combines TRBV21-1 with TRBJ2-1. TRBV21-1 represents a pseudogene. The CDR3 DNA is TGTGCCAGCAGCGATAGCAGGAACAATGAGCAGTTCTTC. Residues: CASSDSRNNEQFF.